The 20 T cell receptor beta chains below were found in one sample sequenced in a study of blood T cell repertoires in COVID-19. Profiled with immunoSEQ multiplex PCR; TCRdb holds only in-frame clones, not every one. In the table there are 35,000 to 50,000 clones, roughly 91% of which are singletons. Sequences were obtained from peripheral blood. Receptors originate from a human donor in a cohort sampled during active COVID-19.

V is TRBV9 and J is TRBJ1-6, with 8 bases fitting TRBD1. The J segment lost 7 bases and the V segment lost 4 bases, leaving 4 bases of the junction unmatched. Germline loops: CDR1 SGDLS, CDR2 YYNGEE. The CDR3 covers 14 residues. CDR3: CASSTRQGNSPLHF. CDR3 bases: TGTGCCAGCAGCACACGACAGGGGAATTCACCCCTCCACTTT.

The chain recombines TRBV7-4 with TRBJ2-7; 10 nucleotides line up with TRBD1. The junction had 7 bases not matched to a gene; V was cut back by 5 bases and J by 0 bases. Per germline, CDR1 SGHVT and CDR2 SQSDAQ. The CDR3 length is 16 residues. CDR3 amino acids: CASSKPDRGPSYEQYF. CDR3 bases: TGTGCCAGCAGCAAACCCGACAGGGGGCCCTCCTACGAGCAGTACTTC.

This clone was observed once. The gene calls are TRBV9 and TRBJ1-1, with TRBD1 as a possible D gene (5 bases). The germline V gene encodes CDR1 SGDLS and CDR2 YYNGEE. Trimming left V 6 bases short and J 5 bases short, with 14 bases between. The CDR3 runs to 13 residues. The chain's CDR3 is CASTGGSGTEAFF. CDR3 nucleotide sequence: TGTGCCAGCACGGGGGGTTCGGGGACTGAAGCTTTCTTT.

The chain is built from TRBV21-1 and TRBJ2-7; the D call in the table, TRBD2, was not verified against the DNA. TRBV21-1 represents a pseudogene. The CDR3 sequence is 13 residues long. The CDR3 DNA reads TGTGCCAGCAGCCCCCGGAGCTCCTACGAGCAGTACTTC. Translation gives CASSPRSSYEQYF.

The chain couples TRBV19 to TRBJ1-5; D is uncertain. This CDR3 region has 14 residues. Germline loops: CDR1 LNHDA, CDR2 SQIVND (reference sequence). V was shortened by 5 bases and J by 2 bases, with 10 bases between the two germline ends. The CDR3 spells CASSPLTGNQPQHF. The CDR3 DNA is TGTGCCAGTAGTCCTCTCACGGGCAATCAGCCCCAGCATTTT. Filled out from reference TRBV19 and TRBJ1-5, the complete variable domain reads DGGITQSPKYLFRKEGQNVTLSCEQNLNHDAMYWYRQDPGQGLRLIYYSQIVNDFQKGDIAEGYSVSREKKESFPLTVTSAQKNPTAFYLCASSPLTGNQPQHFGDGTRLSIL.

The chain links TRBV29-1 to TRBJ1-1; the D gene is possibly TRBD1 (6 bases). This CDR3 contains 14 residues. The V end lost 0 bases, the J end lost 4 bases, and 12 bases lay between the germline ends. CDR1 SQVTM and CDR2 ANQGSEA come from the germline V gene. CDR3 protein: CSVEDGGGVTEAFF. The CDR3 coding sequence is TGCAGCGTTGAAGATGGAGGGGGGGTCACTGAAGCTTTCTTT.

This clone was counted only a few times. The genes are TRBV19 and TRBJ2-7; D gene ambiguous. The CDR3 loop spans 12 amino acids. Trimming pared 4 bases from V and 3 bases from J, leaving 7 bases between. Germline-derived CDR1 and CDR2 are LNHDA and SQIVND (reference sequence). The CDR3 region has the DNA TGTGCCAGTAGTAAACCTAGCTACGAGCAGTACTTC. It codes for CASSKPSYEQYF.

This clone was seen only once. The rearrangement links TRBV25-1 to TRBJ2-3, with D possibly matching TRBD2 (6 bases). With 7 bases removed from V and 9 bases from J, the gap between germline ends came to 20 bases. This CDR3 spans 14 amino acids. Germline V gives CDR1 MGHDK, CDR2 SYGVNS. DNA for the CDR3: TGTGCCAGCAATGGGCGGGGCGGCAGTTGGACGCAGTATTTT. It yields the protein CASNGRGGSWTQYF.

V is TRBV6-5 and J is TRBJ2-4; the match to TRBD2 covers 7 bases. Germline loops: CDR1 MNHEY, CDR2 SVGAGI. With 7 bases clipped from V and 1 base from J, the junction kept 1 base outside the gene matches. The CDR3 extends over 13 amino acids. The CDR3 nucleotides are TGTGCCAGCATCGGGGGGGCCAAAAACATTCAGTACTTC. Its protein product is CASIGGAKNIQYF.

This sequence joins TRBV19 and TRBJ1-4, with TRBD1 matching over 7 bases. Germline assignment: CDR1 LNHDA and CDR2 SQIVND (reference sequence). V shed 3 bases and J 5 bases; nucleotides not matched to a gene: 6. The CDR3 is made up of 15 amino acids. In DNA, the CDR3 is TGTGCCAGTAGTATGGTGGGACAGCCGAATGAAAAACTGTTTTTT. Translated, it gives CASSMVGQPNEKLFF. Filled out from reference TRBV19 and TRBJ1-4, the complete variable domain reads DGGITQSPKYLFRKEGQNVTLSCEQNLNHDAMYWYRQDPGQGLRLIYYSQIVNDFQKGDIAEGYSVSREKKESFPLTVTSAQKNPTAFYLCASSMVGQPNEKLFFGSGTQLSVL.

The chain carries TRBV7-8 and TRBJ2-7; D unresolved. The CDR3 totals 13 residues. The germline V gene has CDR1 SGHVS and CDR2 FQNEAQ. The V and J ends lost 1 base and 3 bases respectively, with 7 bases between them. The CDR3 loop is CASSLGAGYEQYF. The DNA of the CDR3 is TGTGCCAGCAGCTTAGGGGCAGGCTACGAGCAGTACTTC.

The chain recombines TRBV2 with TRBJ1-5, with 7 bases lining up with TRBD1. The germline V gene has CDR1 SNHLY and CDR2 FYNNEI. The CDR3 sequence is 14 residues long. The J segment lost 7 bases and the V segment lost 6 bases, leaving 9 bases of the junction unmatched. The CDR3: CASSEQGGRQPQHF. CDR3 in DNA: TGTGCCAGCAGCGAACAAGGGGGCAGGCAGCCCCAGCATTTT.

This clone was counted a single time. J is TRBJ1-5 and V is TRBV7-2; 9 nucleotides align to TRBD1. The trim removed 5 bases at V and 2 bases at J, leaving 10 bases unmatched. The germline gives CDR1 SGHTA, CDR2 FQGNSA. There are 17 residues in the CDR3. The CDR3 coding sequence is TGTGCCAGCAGCCCCCAGGGACAGGGTCTCCGCAATCAGCCCCAGCATTTT. Its protein product is CASSPQGQGLRNQPQHF.

This chain uses TRBV5-1 with TRBJ2-1; 9 bases are shared with TRBD2. The CDR3 runs 16 residues. With 3 bases clipped from V and 6 bases from J, the junction kept 10 bases outside the gene matches. Germline loops: CDR1 SGHRS, CDR2 YFSETQ. Here the CDR3 reads CASSSTWTSALNEQFF. In nucleotides, the CDR3 is TGCGCCAGCAGCTCGACGTGGACTAGCGCCCTCAATGAGCAGTTCTTC.

The rearrangement joins TRBV5-1 to TRBJ1-1; 7 bases align to TRBD1. Trimming took 7 bases from V and 4 from J; bases not matched to a gene: 16. This CDR3 contains 16 residues. The germline V gene has CDR1 SGHRS and CDR2 YFSETQ. CDR3 DNA: TGCGCCAGCGTACGAAGACAGGGAGGTGATCGCACTGAAGCTTTCTTT. This gives the protein CASVRRQGGDRTEAFF.

The chain links TRBV27 to TRBJ2-5; D is perhaps TRBD1 (5 bases). Between the trimmed V and J ends, which lost 5 bases and 1 base, there was a span of 11 bases. Germline V gene sequence: CDR1 MNHEY, CDR2 SMNVEV (reference sequence). The CDR3 has 14 residues. The CDR3 bases are TGTGCCAGCAGTCTTAGACAGAGCCAAGAGACCCAGTACTTC. Its protein is CASSLRQSQETQYF.

The chain recombines TRBV7-9 with TRBJ2-5; a weak D match, TRBD1 (7 bases). The V end lost 6 bases, the J end lost 7 bases, and 24 bases lay between the germline ends. Per germline, CDR1 SEHNR and CDR2 FQNEAQ (reference sequence). This CDR3 region has 16 residues. The CDR3 sequence: CASRHAGQSFLGTQYF. The CDR3 DNA sequence: TGTGCCAGCAGACATGCGGGACAGTCTTTTCTGGGGACCCAGTACTTC.

V usage is TRBV19 and J usage is TRBJ1-5; tentatively, D is TRBD1 (6 bases). Germline CDR1 and CDR2: LNHDA and SQIVND (reference sequence). The CDR3 has 15 residues. The V end was cut by 6 bases, the J end by 0 bases, with 12 bases between. CDR3 sequence: CASRRQDHSNQPQHF. The CDR3 coding sequence is TGTGCCAGTAGACGACAGGACCATAGCAATCAGCCCCAGCATTTT.

V usage is TRBV3-1 (or the pseudogene TRBV3-2) and J usage is TRBJ2-2; no clear D gene. Trimming cost V 6 bases and J 6 bases, with 8 bases left between them. Germline V lookup: CDR1 LGHDT, CDR2 YNNKEL (reference sequence). CDR3 length: 12 residues. The CDR3: CASRGRAGELFF. CDR3 nucleotide sequence: TGTGCCAGCAGGGGTCGGGCCGGGGAGCTGTTTTTT.

The chain employs TRBV28 and TRBJ1-1; TRBD1 aligns across 10 bases. This CDR3 has 11 residues. Germline CDR1 and CDR2: MDHEN and SYDVKM. Trimming removed 5 bases from V and 10 bases from J; junction bases left unmatched: 1. The CDR3 protein is CASSGQGGAFF. The CDR3 coding sequence is TGTGCCAGCAGTGGACAGGGGGGAGCTTTCTTT.